The 19 T cell receptor beta chains in this list originate from one sample, sequenced in a study of blood T cells in healthy people across ages. Next came a second PCR, run for 7 to 11 cycles, which used a sample-barcoded 5' primer along with a J-beta primer mix. MiXCR, run by TCRdb on the 5' RACE reads, gives a single entry per CDR3 protein. The sample has about 780,000 distinct CDR3 sequences, more than 25% seen once; the top ten hold about 3%. The same specimen was also included in a second study, on T cells of mothers and their children.

Material for sequencing was blood. These receptor sequences come from a boy aged 5 to 17 in good health.

This clonotype was seen a few times. The chain is built from TRBV9 and TRBJ2-5; the match to TRBD2 covers 7 bases. The CDR3 extends over 15 amino acids. Germline values: CDR1 SGDLS, CDR2 YYNGEE. Unmatched junction bases numbered 10, after V lost 3 bases and J lost 5 bases. The CDR3 coding sequence is TGTGCCAGCAGCGACGATCCGGGAGGAGGGGAGACCCAGTACTTC. Protein product: CASSDDPGGGETQYF. The entire variable domain, with the rest obtained from reference TRBV9 and TRBJ2-5, is as follows: DSGVTQTPKHLITATGQRVTLRCSPRSGDLSVYWYQQSLDQGLQFLIQYYNGEERAKGNILERFSAQQFPDLHSELNLSSLELGDSALYFCASSDDPGGGETQYFGPGTRLLVL.

This clonotype was seen many times. The rearrangement uses TRBV5-1 and TRBJ2-7; 8 nucleotides agree with TRBD1. The CDR3 is 14 residues long. Germline V gives CDR1 SGHRS, CDR2 YFSETQ. Losses at the gene ends were 4 bases for V and 3 bases for J; bases not matched to a gene: 6. The CDR3 spells CASSPTGQGYEQYF. The CDR3 DNA reads as TGCGCCAGCAGCCCTACTGGACAGGGCTACGAGCAGTACTTC.

The chain has TRBV6-6 and TRBJ1-5; D gene ambiguous. The V end lost 6 bases, the J end lost 5 bases, and 8 bases lay between the germline ends. The CDR3 spans 12 residues. Germline-derived CDR1 and CDR2 are MNHNY and SVGAGI (reference sequence). The CDR3 loop reads CASRGDDQPQHF. The CDR3 nucleotides read TGTGCCAGCAGGGGAGATGATCAGCCCCAGCATTTT.

The V and J genes are TRBV5-5 and TRBJ2-5; 8 bases agree with TRBD1. The V gene end was trimmed by 3 bases and the J gene end by 4 bases; junction bases not matched to a gene: 11. Germline V gene sequence: CDR1 SGHKS, CDR2 YYEKEE (reference sequence). This CDR3 has 16 residues. CDR3 coding DNA: TGTGCCAGCAGCTCCAAGACAGGGGAGTTGAGAGAGACCCAGTACTTC. Amino acid sequence: CASSSKTGELRETQYF.

This clonotype was detected a few times. V usage is TRBV5-1 and J usage is TRBJ1-2, with no clear D. From germline, CDR1 is SGHRS and CDR2 YFSETQ. The ends were cut back, 4 bases at V and 6 bases at J, with 16 bases in the middle. The CDR3 totals 14 residues. CDR3 DNA: TGCGCCAGCAGCCCGACCGGCGGGGAAAATGGCTACACCTTC. Protein product: CASSPTGGENGYTF.

This clonotype has a single count. Here the CDR3 omits its conserved ending phenylalanine or tryptophan, so a read error is the likely source. The chain recombines TRBV3-1 with TRBJ1-6; 11 bases map to TRBD1. The CDR3 runs to 17 residues. J gave up 4 bases and V 4 bases, and 6 bases lay outside the gene matches. CDR1 and CDR2 (germline): LGHDT, YNNKEL (reference sequence). In DNA, the CDR3 is TGTGCCAGCAGCCGGGACAGGGGGACGGAGTATAATTCACCCCTCCACATT. Residues: CASSRDRGTEYNSPLHI.

The V call is TRBV29-1, the J call TRBJ1-5; 7 bases align to TRBD1. V shed 6 bases, J shed 1 base, and the junction held 9 bases outside the gene matches. Germline-derived CDR1 and CDR2 are SQVTM and ANQGSEA. The CDR3 covers 15 residues. The CDR3 DNA is TGCAGCGTGAGGAGGGACAGCCAGAGCAATCAGCCCCAGCATTTT. Translated: CSVRRDSQSNQPQHF.

Only a few counts were recorded for this clonotype. The rearrangement joins TRBV29-1 to TRBJ2-3, with D perhaps matching TRBD2 (6 bases). CDR1 is SQVTM and CDR2 is ANQGSEA in the germline V gene. This CDR3 contains 14 residues. Between the trimmed V and J ends, which lost 7 bases and 5 bases, there was a span of 19 bases. CDR3 sequence reads: CSAVPGLHEDTQYF. The CDR3 region has the DNA TGCAGCGCTGTCCCGGGACTCCACGAAGATACGCAGTATTTT.

The chain uses TRBV10-2 and TRBJ2-7; 7 bases match TRBD1. This CDR3 has 16 residues. Trimming took 2 bases from V and 5 from J; bases not matched to a gene: 12. Looked up from germline, CDR1 is WSHSY and CDR2 is SAAADI. The CDR3: CASSEITGVEMDEQYF. CDR3 coding DNA: TGCGCCAGCAGTGAGATTACAGGGGTGGAAATGGACGAGCAGTACTTC.

J is TRBJ1-4 and V is TRBV5-1; 10 nucleotides agree with TRBD1. Germline-derived CDR1 and CDR2 are SGHRS and YFSETQ. The junction had 13 bases not matched to a gene; V was cut back by 4 bases and J by 10 bases. The CDR3 length is 16 residues. CDR3 loop: CASSDAGGTGEGKLFF. CDR3 coding DNA: TGCGCCAGCAGCGATGCTGGCGGGACAGGGGAAGGAAAACTGTTTTTT.

Points on this clonotype: The missing conserved phenylalanine or tryptophan at the end of this CDR3 makes a read error likely. The chain employs TRBV24-1 and TRBJ2-2; possibly TRBD2 for D (6 bases). The ends were cut back, 5 bases at V and 9 bases at J, with 18 bases in the middle. CDR1 and CDR2 from the germline V gene are KGHDR and SFDVKD. This CDR3 has 15 amino acids. The CDR3 spells CATSAAGKEHRELFL. CDR3 coding DNA: TGTGCCACCAGTGCCGCGGGAAAGGAACACCGGGAGCTGTTTCTT.

Only a few counts were recorded for this clonotype. The chain is built from TRBV12-3 or TRBV12-4 and TRBJ1-2; tentative D call: TRBD1 (5 bases). V was cut by 3 bases and J by 3 bases, with 8 bases left in between. This CDR3 spans 13 amino acids. CDR3 sequence reads: CASSFQGYYGYTF. The CDR3 DNA reads as TGTGCCAGCAGTTTCCAGGGCTACTATGGCTACACCTTC.

The chain combines TRBV27 with TRBJ2-7; D ambiguous. Trimming left V 6 bases short and J 3 bases short, with 12 bases between. The CDR3 spans 13 residues. Germline CDR1 MNHEY, CDR2 SMNVEV (reference sequence). CDR3 DNA sequence: TGTGCCAGCAGCCGGACGGTATACTACGAGCAGTACTTC. This translates into CASSRTVYYEQYF.

The chain combines TRBV7-7 with TRBJ2-1; D might be TRBD2 (7 bases). Germline-derived CDR1 and CDR2 are SSHAT and FNYEAQ (reference sequence). Trimming stripped 6 bases from V and 8 bases from J, with 20 bases between. The CDR3 runs to 15 residues. CDR3 in amino acids: CASRSLGGGPHEQFF. The DNA for the CDR3 is TGTGCCAGCAGATCTCTAGGGGGGGGGCCACATGAGCAGTTCTTC.

Only a few counts were recorded for this clonotype. The chain is built from TRBV12-3 or TRBV12-4 and TRBJ2-2; TRBD2 might be the D (6 bases). The CDR3 is 16 amino acids. V was shortened by 5 bases and J by 3 bases, with 16 bases between the two germline ends. The CDR3 coding sequence is TGTGCCAGCAGTGGAACCGGGACTTCGGACACCGGGGAGCTGTTTTTT. Amino acid sequence: CASSGTGTSDTGELFF.

Only a few counts were recorded for this clonotype. The chain combines TRBV3-1 with TRBJ1-3, with D perhaps matching TRBD1 (5 bases). Germline CDR1 reads LGHDT; CDR2 reads YNNKEL (reference sequence). Trimming left V 0 bases short and J 6 bases short, with 6 bases between. The CDR3 spans 13 residues. CDR3 DNA: TGTGCCAGCAGCCAAGAAGGGGCAAACACCATATATTTT. This gives the protein CASSQEGANTIYF.

The chain joins TRBV11-2 to TRBJ1-5; no clear D gene. Per germline, CDR1 SGHAT and CDR2 FQNNGV. The V end lost 1 base, the J end lost 6 bases, and 7 bases lay between the germline ends. The CDR3 spans 13 residues. CDR3 amino acids: CASSLGLLQPQHF. As DNA, the CDR3 is TGTGCCAGCAGCTTAGGACTCCTTCAGCCCCAGCATTTT. The complete variable domain, with remaining parts taken from reference TRBV11-2 and TRBJ1-5, reads EAGVAQSPRYKIIEKRQSVAFWCNPISGHATLYWYQQILGQGPKLLIQFQNNGVVDDSQLPKDRFSAERLKGVDSTLKIQPAKLEDSAVYLCASSLGLLQPQHFGDGTRLSIL.

This clonotype was picked up a small number of times. The V call is TRBV29-1, the J call TRBJ1-5, with D possibly matching TRBD1 (5 bases). In germline, CDR1 is SQVTM, CDR2 ANQGSEA. CDR3 size: 13 residues. The V end lost 6 bases, the J end lost 2 bases, and 11 bases lay between the germline ends. The CDR3 loop reads CSVGGGRNQPQHF. The CDR3 bases are TGCAGCGTAGGCGGGGGTCGCAATCAGCCCCAGCATTTT.

The genes are TRBV5-1 and TRBJ2-6; no clear D. CDR3 length: 15 amino acids. The germline V and J ends were trimmed by 1 base and 2 bases, with 7 bases remaining between them. Germline V gene data show CDR1 as SGHRS and CDR2 as YFSETQ. The CDR3 nucleotides are TGCGCCAGCAGCTTGTCCCAGGCTGGGGCCAACGTCCTGACTTTC. Translation: CASSLSQAGANVLTF.